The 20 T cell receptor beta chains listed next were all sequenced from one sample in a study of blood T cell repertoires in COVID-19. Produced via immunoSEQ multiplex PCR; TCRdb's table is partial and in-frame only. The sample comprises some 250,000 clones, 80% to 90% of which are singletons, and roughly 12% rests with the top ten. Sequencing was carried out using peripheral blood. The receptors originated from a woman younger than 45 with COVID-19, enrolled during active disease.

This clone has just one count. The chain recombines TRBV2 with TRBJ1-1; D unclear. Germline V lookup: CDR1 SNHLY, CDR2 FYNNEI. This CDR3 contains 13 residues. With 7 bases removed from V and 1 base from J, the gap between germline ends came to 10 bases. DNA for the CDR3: TGTGCCAGCAAGGACGGAGGGAACACTGAAGCTTTCTTT. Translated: CASKDGGNTEAFF.

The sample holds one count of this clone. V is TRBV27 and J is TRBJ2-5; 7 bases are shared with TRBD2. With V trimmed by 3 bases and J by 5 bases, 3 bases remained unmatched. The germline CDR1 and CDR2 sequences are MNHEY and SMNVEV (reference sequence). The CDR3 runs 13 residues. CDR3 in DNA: TGTGCCAGCAGTTTCGGGAGGAGGGAGACCCAGTACTTC. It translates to CASSFGRRETQYF.

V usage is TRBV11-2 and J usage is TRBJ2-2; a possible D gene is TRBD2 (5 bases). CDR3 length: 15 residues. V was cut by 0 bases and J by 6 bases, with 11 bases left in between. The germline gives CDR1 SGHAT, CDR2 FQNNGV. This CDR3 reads CASSLDQVAPGELFF. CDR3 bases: TGTGCCAGCAGCTTAGATCAGGTAGCGCCCGGGGAGCTGTTTTTT.

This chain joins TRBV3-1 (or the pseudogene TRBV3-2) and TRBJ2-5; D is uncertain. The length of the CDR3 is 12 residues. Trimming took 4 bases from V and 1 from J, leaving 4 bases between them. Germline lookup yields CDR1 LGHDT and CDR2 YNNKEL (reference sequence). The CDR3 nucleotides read TGTGCCAGCAGCCCATTCCAAGAGACCCAGTACTTC. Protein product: CASSPFQETQYF.

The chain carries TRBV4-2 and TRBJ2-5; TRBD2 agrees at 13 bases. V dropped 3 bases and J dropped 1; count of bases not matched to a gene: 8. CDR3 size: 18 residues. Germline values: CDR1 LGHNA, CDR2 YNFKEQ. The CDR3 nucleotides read TGTGCCAGCAGCCATAACCTGGGGACTAGCGGGGTCCAAGAGACCCAGTACTTC. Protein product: CASSHNLGTSGVQETQYF.

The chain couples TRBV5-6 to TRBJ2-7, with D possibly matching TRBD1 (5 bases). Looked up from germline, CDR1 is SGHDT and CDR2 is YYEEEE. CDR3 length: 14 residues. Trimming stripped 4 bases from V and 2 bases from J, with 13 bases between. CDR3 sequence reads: CASSRSPGTYEQYF. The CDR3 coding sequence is TGTGCCAGCAGCCGAAGCCCAGGGACCTACGAGCAGTACTTC.

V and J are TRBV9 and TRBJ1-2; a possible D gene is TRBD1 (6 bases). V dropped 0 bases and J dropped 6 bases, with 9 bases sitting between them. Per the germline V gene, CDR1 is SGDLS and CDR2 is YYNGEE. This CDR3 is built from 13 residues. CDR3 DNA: TGTGCCAGCAGCGTAGGGACAGCAGATGGCTACACCTTC. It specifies CASSVGTADGYTF.

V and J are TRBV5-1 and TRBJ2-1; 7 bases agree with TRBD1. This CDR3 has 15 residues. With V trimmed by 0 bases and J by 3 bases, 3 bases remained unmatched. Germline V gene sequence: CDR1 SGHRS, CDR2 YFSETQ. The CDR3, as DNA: TGCGCCAGCAGCTTGGGGGACAGCGTCTACAATGAGCAGTTCTTC. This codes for CASSLGDSVYNEQFF.

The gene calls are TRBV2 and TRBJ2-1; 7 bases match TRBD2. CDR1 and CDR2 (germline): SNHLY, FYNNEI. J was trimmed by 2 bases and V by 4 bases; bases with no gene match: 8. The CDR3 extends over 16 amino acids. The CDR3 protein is CASSGAIGLAYNEQFF. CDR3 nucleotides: TGTGCCAGCAGTGGGGCGATTGGACTAGCCTACAATGAGCAGTTCTTC.

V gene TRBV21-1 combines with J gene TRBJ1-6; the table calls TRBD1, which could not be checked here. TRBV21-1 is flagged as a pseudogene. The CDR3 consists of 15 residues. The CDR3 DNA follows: TGTGCCAGCAGCAAGGGGAAGGGACAGGGTTCACCCCTCCACTTT. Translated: CASSKGKGQGSPLHF.

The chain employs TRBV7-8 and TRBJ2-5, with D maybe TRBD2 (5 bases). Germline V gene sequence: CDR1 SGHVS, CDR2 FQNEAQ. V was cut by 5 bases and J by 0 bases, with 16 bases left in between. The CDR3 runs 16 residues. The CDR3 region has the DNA TGTGCCAGCAGCCAAGAAGCGGACTGGAACCAAGAGACCCAGTACTTC. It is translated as CASSQEADWNQETQYF.

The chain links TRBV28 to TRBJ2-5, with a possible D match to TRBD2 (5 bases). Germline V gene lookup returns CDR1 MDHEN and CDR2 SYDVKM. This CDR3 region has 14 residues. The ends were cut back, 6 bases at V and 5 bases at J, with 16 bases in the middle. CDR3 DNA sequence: TGTGCCAGCAGGGCCGGATACACGGGGGAGACCCAGTACTTC. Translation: CASRAGYTGETQYF.

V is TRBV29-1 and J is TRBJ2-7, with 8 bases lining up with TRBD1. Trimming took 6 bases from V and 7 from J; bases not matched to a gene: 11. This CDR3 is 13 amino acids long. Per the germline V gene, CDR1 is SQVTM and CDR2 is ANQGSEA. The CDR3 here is CSVTGVGNWEQYF. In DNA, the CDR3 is TGCAGCGTGACAGGGGTTGGGAACTGGGAGCAGTACTTC.

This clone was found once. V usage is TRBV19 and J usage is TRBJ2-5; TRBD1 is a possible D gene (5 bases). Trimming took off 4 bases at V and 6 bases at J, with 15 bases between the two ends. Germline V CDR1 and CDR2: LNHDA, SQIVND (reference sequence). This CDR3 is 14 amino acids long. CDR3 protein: CASSTQGERKTQYF. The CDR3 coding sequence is TGTGCCAGTAGTACCCAAGGGGAAAGGAAGACCCAGTACTTC. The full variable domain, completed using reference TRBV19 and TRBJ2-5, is DGGITQSPKYLFRKEGQNVTLSCEQNLNHDAMYWYRQDPGQGLRLIYYSQIVNDFQKGDIAEGYSVSREKKESFPLTVTSAQKNPTAFYLCASSTQGERKTQYFGPGTRLLVL.

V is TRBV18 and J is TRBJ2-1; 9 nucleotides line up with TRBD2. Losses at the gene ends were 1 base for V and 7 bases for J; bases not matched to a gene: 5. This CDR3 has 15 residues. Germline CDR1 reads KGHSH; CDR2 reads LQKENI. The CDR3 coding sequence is TGTGCCAGCTCACCACGGCGGGGGGGCCTGAATGAGCAGTTCTTC. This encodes CASSPRRGGLNEQFF.

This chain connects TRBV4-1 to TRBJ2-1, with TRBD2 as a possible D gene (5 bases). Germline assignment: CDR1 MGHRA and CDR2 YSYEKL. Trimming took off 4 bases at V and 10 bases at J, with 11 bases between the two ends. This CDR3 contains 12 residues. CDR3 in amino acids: CASSLDRLEQFF. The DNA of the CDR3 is TGCGCCAGCAGCCTAGACCGACTAGAGCAGTTCTTC.

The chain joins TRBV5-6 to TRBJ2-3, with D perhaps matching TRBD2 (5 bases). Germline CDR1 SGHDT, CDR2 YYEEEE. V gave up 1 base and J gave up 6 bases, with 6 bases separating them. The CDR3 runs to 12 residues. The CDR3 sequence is CASSLTRDTQYF. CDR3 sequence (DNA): TGTGCCAGCAGCTTGACTAGGGATACGCAGTATTTT.

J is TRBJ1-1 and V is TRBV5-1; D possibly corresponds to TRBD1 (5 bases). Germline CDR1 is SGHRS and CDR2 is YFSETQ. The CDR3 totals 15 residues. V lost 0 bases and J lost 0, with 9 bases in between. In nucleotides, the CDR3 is TGCGCCAGCAGCTTGGTTGGGGGGATGAACACTGAAGCTTTCTTT. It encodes CASSLVGGMNTEAFF.

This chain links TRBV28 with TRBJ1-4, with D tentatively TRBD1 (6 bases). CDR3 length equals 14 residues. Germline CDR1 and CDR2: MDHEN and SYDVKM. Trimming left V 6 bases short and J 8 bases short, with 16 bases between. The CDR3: CASSPREGGEKLFF. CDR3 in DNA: TGTGCCAGCAGCCCCCGGGAAGGGGGAGAAAAACTGTTTTTT.

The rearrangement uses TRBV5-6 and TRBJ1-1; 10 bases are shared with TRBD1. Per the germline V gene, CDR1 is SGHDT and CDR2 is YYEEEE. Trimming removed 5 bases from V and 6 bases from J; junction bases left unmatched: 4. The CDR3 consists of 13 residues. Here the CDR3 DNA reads TGTGCCAGCAGTTTCGACAGGGGGCCTGAAGCTTTCTTT. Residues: CASSFDRGPEAFF.